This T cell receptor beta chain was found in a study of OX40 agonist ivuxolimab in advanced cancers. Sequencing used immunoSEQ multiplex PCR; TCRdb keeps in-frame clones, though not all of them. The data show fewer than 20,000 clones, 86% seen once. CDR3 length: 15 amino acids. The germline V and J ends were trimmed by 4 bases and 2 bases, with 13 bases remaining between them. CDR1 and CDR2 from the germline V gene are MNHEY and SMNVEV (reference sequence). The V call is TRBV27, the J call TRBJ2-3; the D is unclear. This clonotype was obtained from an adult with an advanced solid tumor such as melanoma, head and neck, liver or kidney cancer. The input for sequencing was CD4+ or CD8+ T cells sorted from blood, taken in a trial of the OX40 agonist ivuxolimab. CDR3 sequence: CASSSEGRLTDTQYF. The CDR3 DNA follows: TGTGCCAGCAGTTCCGAAGGACGGCTCACAGATACGCAGTATTTT.